The present T cell receptor (beta chain) was sequenced within a study of T cells in Graves' hyperthyroidism and ophthalmopathy. The CDR3 extends over 16 amino acids. Germline V lookup: CDR1 SNHLY, CDR2 FYNNEI. Trimming cost V 5 bases and J 1 base, with 15 bases left between them. This clonotype was counted at least ten times. Amplification of TCR beta CDR3 regions used RNA as the template. The study used the HTBI primer set for a first-round RT-PCR of the TCR CDR3. Each CDR3 protein is one row after TCRdb ran MiXCR on the multiplex PCR reads. The sample holds hundreds of thousands of distinct CDR3 sequences, approximately 40% seen once.

The sequenced sample consisted of blood. This receptor was identified in a woman aged 40 to 55 with Graves' hyperthyroidism. This chain links TRBV2 with TRBJ1-5; D is perhaps TRBD1 (6 bases). The CDR3 DNA reads as TGTGCCAGCAGTCCGGACAGTTGGGGGAGCAATCAGCCCCAGCATTTT. Its protein product is CASSPDSWGSNQPQHF.